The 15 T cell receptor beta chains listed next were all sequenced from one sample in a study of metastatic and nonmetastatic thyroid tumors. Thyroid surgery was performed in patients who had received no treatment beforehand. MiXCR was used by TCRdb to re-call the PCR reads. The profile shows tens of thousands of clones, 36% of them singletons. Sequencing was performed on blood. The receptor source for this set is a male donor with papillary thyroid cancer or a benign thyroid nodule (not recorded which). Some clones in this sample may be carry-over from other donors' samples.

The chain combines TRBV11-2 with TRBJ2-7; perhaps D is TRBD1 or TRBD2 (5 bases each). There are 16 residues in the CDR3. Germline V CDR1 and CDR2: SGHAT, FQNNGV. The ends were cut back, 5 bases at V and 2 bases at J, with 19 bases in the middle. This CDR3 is CASSLGTYTTPYEQYF. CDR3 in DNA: TGTGCCAGCAGCCTCGGGACCTATACGACCCCCTACGAGCAGTACTTC.

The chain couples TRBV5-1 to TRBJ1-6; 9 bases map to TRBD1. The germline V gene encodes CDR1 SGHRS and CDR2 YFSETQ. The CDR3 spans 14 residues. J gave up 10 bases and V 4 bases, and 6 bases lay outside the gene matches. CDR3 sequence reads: CASSPTGGQSPLHF. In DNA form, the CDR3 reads TGCGCCAGCAGCCCGACAGGGGGTCAGTCACCCCTCCACTTT.

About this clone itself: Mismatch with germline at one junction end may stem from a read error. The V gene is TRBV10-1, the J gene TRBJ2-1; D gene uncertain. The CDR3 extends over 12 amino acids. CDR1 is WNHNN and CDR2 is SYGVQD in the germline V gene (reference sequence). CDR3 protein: CASSVRNNEQFF. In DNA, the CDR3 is TGCGCCAGTAGTGTTAGAAACAATGAGCAGTTCTTC.

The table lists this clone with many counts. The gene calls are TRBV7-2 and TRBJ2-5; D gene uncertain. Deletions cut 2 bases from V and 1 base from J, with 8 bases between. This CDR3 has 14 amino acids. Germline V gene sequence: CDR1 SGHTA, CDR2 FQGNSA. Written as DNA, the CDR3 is TGTGCCAGCAGCTTAAAGGGTTCCCAAGAGACCCAGTACTTC. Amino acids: CASSLKGSQETQYF.

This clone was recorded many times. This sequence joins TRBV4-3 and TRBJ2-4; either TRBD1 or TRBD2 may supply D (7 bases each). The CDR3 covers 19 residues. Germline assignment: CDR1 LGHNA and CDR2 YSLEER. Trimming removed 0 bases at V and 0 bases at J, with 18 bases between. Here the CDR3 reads CASSQEWGAGQLAKNIQYF. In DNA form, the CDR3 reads TGCGCCAGCAGCCAAGAATGGGGAGCGGGACAGCTAGCCAAAAACATTCAGTACTTC.

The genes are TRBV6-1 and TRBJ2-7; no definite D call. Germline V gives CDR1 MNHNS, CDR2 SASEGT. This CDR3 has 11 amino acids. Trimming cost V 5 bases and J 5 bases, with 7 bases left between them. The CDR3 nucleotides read TGTGCCAGCAGTCTGGGCCACGAGCAGTACTTC. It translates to CASSLGHEQYF.

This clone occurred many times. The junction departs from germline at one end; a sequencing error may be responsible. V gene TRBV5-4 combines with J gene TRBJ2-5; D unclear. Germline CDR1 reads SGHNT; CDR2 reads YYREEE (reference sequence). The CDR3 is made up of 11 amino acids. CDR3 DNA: TGTGTCAGCAGCTTAACGGAGACCCAGTACTTC. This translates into CVSSLTETQYF.

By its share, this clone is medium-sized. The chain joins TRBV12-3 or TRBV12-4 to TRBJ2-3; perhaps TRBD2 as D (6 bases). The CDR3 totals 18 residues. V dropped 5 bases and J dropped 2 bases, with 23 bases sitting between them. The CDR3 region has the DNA TGTGCCAGCAGTCCGGGACTCCGGACGGCGGGGCTCACAGATACGCAGTATTTT. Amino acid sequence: CASSPGLRTAGLTDTQYF.

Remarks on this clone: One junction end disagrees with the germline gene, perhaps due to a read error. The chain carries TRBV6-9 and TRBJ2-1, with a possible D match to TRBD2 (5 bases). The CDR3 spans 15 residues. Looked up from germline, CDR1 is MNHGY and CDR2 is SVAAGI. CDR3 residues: CASSEGSVGYNEQFF. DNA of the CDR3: TGCGCCAGCAGTGAGGGTAGCGTGGGATACAATGAGCAGTTCTTC.

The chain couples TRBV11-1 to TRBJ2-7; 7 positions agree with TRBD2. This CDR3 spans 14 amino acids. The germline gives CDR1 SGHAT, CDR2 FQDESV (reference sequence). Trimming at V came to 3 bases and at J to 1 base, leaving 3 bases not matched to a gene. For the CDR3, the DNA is TGTGCCAGCAGCTTCGCTAGCGGTTCCTACGAGCAGTACTTC. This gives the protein CASSFASGSYEQYF.

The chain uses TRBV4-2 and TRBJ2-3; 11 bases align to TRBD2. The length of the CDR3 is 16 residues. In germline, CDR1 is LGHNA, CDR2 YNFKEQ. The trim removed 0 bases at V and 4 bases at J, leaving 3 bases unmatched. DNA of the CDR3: TGTGCCAGCAGCCAAGAAGTAGCGGGAGGGCCAGATACGCAGTATTTT. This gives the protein CASSQEVAGGPDTQYF.

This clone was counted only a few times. The CDR3 is CASTPKARGNTIYF. The DNA of the CDR3 is TGTGCCAGCACCCCTAAGGCCAGAGGAAACACCATATATTTT. This chain connects TRBV6-1 to TRBJ1-3; unclear D gene. The germline gives CDR1 MNHNS, CDR2 SASEGT. CDR3 length equals 14 residues. V was trimmed by 7 bases and J by 4 bases, leaving 14 bases between them.

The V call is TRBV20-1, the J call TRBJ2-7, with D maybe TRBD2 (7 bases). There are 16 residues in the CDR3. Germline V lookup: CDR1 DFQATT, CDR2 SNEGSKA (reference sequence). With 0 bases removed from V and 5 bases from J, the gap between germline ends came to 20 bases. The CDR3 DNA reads TGCAGTGCTAGAGATCAGGAGGGGGGGCCGGGAGACGAGCAGTACTTC. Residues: CSARDQEGGPGDEQYF.

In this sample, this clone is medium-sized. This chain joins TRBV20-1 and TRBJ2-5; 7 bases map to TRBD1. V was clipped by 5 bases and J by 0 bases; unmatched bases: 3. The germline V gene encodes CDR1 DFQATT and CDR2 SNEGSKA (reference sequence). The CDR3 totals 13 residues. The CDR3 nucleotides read TGCAGTGCTTTAGGGACAGACCAAGAGACCCAGTACTTC. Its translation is CSALGTDQETQYF.

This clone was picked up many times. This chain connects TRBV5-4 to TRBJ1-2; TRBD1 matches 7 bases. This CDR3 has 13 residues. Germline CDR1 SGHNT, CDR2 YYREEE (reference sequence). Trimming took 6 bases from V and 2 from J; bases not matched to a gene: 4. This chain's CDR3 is CASKRQGNYGYTF. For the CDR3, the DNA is TGTGCCAGCAAACGACAGGGAAACTATGGCTACACCTTC.